This TCR beta chain was found in a study of vaccination and CD4 T cells after COVID-19 (dated by TCRdb to 2022 to 2024). In terms of the full investigation: SARS-CoV-2 positivity had been established in the convalescent patients by nasal swab PCR, and mild disease was recorded in several of these patients and severe disease in one. Post-COVID blood samples were collected from convalescent patients a median of around 100 days after diagnosis, with a range of about 35 to 180 days. For stimulating the cultures, overlapping spike peptide pools were used, derived from SARS-CoV-2 as well as from the common cold coronaviruses HCoV-NL63, HCoV-OC43 and HCoV-229E. The spike-specific CD4+ TCR repertoire was compared before and after mRNA vaccination in approximately 9 COVID-19 convalescent patients and a handful of infection-naive healthy vaccine recipients. Post-vaccine blood samples were taken a median of approximately 70 days after the second vaccine dose, with a range of about 14 to 241 days. Participants received two doses of either the Pfizer-BioNTech BNT162b2 vaccine (n=8) or the Moderna mRNA-1273 vaccine (n=2). In the convalescent cohort there were six males and four females, among whom were two Hispanic individuals, seven Caucasians, two Asians and one multiracial person. Control cultures received a CEFX viral epitope pool as the positive control, an HIV-1 Nef peptide pool as the negative control, or no peptide. The full study reports these points: The median number of SARS-CoV-2-reactive clonotypes rose from 20 to 25 after infection to a few dozen after vaccination, but the change was not significant. Of the vaccine-specific clones in convalescent patients, 304 of 307, or nearly all, reacted only to SARS-CoV-2 spike and did not cross-react with common cold coronaviruses. The number of convalescent patients in the study was relatively small, and the study did not examine early timepoints following natural infection. In convalescent patients, a median around 86% of post-vaccine SARS-CoV-2-reactive clones were detected only after vaccination, suggesting vaccine-specific priming.

The germline ends are 3 bases apart after V is trimmed by 2 bases and J by 0 bases. CDR1 and CDR2 (SGHRS, YFSETQ) derive from the germline V gene. The CDR3, from cysteine to phenylalanine, totals 14 residues. Left in the record is the CDR3 DNA by itself, 42 bases read in frame from the first base. Libraries were constructed by PCR. TCR sequencing of DNA from cultured CD4+ T cells used the Oncomine TCR Beta short-read assay at the Johns Hopkins FTIC core. Genomic DNA was extracted from the cultured CD4+ T cells with the QIAamp micro DNA kit. Oncomine TCR Beta libraries from cultured CD4+ T cells were pooled with unique dual indexes and sequenced on an Illumina iSeq 100. The study's processing was this. Non-productive sequences were filtered out, and CDR3s that did not start with C, did not end with F or W, or were shorter than 7 amino acids were discarded. The MANAFEST web application was used to identify antigen-specific clonotypes by comparing peptide-stimulated wells against reference wells and other culture wells. An FDR below 0.05, an odds ratio above 5, and a productive frequency above 0.1% in at least two of three replicate wells were required for clones to be considered positive. Cross-reactive clonotypes were defined as significantly expanded in both SARS-CoV-2 spike wells and at least one common cold coronavirus spike condition. Using R version 3.6.1, CDR3 homology was evaluated through Levenshtein distances (stringdist) along with unrooted phylogenetic trees (ape). TCRdb reprocessed the public reads (quality trimming at Q25 with fastp, clone calling with MiXCR) and kept in-frame beta chains. Every entry covers one CDR3 protein and lists the most common genes and DNA from its rows. TCRdb's processing, not the authors', yielded these V and J calls. The sample profile shows roughly 11,000 distinct CDR3 sequences; about 38% of them were found once. Clones ranked in the top ten supply roughly 11% of the sample.

As concerns this clonotype: It lacks a known antigen. Base-call qualities are not available, and no considerably larger clone is one nucleotide away.

Sample treatment or condition, as interpreted from the label and publication: approximately 11-day PBMC culture with coronavirus spike peptide pools or control peptides (ViraFEST assay). To expand antigen-specific T cells with peptide pools and then pick out the expanded clonotypes through TCR sequencing, the study relied on the ViraFEST assay. The convalescent patients' positive SARS-CoV-2 PCR tests were from March to December 2020, which was before the Alpha, Beta and Delta variants emerged in the United States. Each well held approximately 2 million PBMCs cultured in IMDM containing around 5.1% human AB serum and 10 IU/ml IL-2, with 8.5 to 10 ug/ml peptide pools added. On days 3 and 7, half of the culture medium was replaced with fresh IL-2-containing medium. Once the cells had been in culture for over nine days, the EasySep CD4+ T cell isolation kit was used to isolate CD4+ T cells by negative selection. Ficoll-Paque Plus gradient centrifugation was used to isolate PBMCs from whole blood, and the isolated PBMCs were then either used fresh or cryopreserved at -140C. Culture conditions were generally each tested in triplicate wells.

This material consisted of CD4+ T cells from blood, cultured in vitro, taken after SARS-CoV-2 vaccination. The chain uses TRBV5-1 and TRBJ2-6, with no confidently assigned D gene. This sequence was found in a human donor who had recovered from COVID-19. The CDR3 in this case is CASSFPSGANVLTF. The nucleotide sequence is TGCGCCAGCAGCTTCCCCTCTGGGGCCAACGTCCTGACTTTC.